This T cell receptor beta chain derives from a study of blood T cell repertoires in COVID-19. Turning to the study itself: Samples of COVID-19 (acute and convalescent) were obtained from the United States, Italy and Spain. T cells, B-cell-depleted T cells, or PBMCs supplied cDNA or gDNA.

The V segment lost 6 bases and the J segment 3 bases; nucleotides outside the gene matches: 4. CDR3 length: 15 residues. Germline V gene lookup returns CDR1 SNHLY and CDR2 FYNNEI. In the original workflow: Amplification from reference gene primers served as the basis for estimated nucleated cell counts. TCRdb's table, derived via immunoSEQ multiplex PCR, lists solely in-frame clones and lacks some. V, J and clone size were drawn from that table, and D and trimming were deduced from the DNA. The sample shows almost 300,000 clones, about 88% of them seen only once. This clonotype was obtained from an older man with acute or convalescent COVID-19. This chain joins TRBV2 and TRBJ2-7; TRBD2 agrees at 14 bases. The specimen was peripheral blood. The chain's CDR3 is CASRPGLAGGYEQYF. In DNA, the CDR3 is TGTGCCAGCAGGCCTGGACTAGCGGGAGGCTACGAGCAGTACTTC. Looking up the rest from reference TRBV2 and TRBJ2-7 gives the full variable domain: EPEVTQTPSHQVTQMGQEVILRCVPISNHLYFYWYRQILGQKVEFLVSFYNNEISEKSEIFDDQFSVERPDGSNFTLKIRSTKLEDSAMYFCASRPGLAGGYEQYFGPGTRLTVT.